The 23 T cell receptor beta chains presented below share a single source sample, sequenced in a study of T cell responses to AZD1222 COVID-19 vaccine. Data came from immunoSEQ multiplex PCR; TCRdb stores just in-frame clones and leaves some out. Found here are 75,000 to 100,000 clones, roughly 90% of them singletons; the top ten hold almost 8.5%. Sequenced here: peripheral blood, sampled on day 0 of AZD1222 vaccination. These receptors all stem from an adult in good health.

This chain joins TRBV20-1 and TRBJ1-2; D unresolved. The CDR3 contains 14 residues. Trimming shortened V by 3 bases and J by 4 bases, and 15 bases separated the two germline ends. Germline V gives CDR1 DFQATT, CDR2 SNEGSKA (reference sequence). Here the CDR3 reads CSASYMASSYGYTF. The CDR3 bases are TGCAGTGCTAGTTACATGGCGTCTAGCTATGGCTACACCTTC.

The chain combines TRBV7-3 with TRBJ2-2; D remains unclear. The CDR3 length is 12 residues. V was shortened by 5 bases and J by 8 bases, with 9 bases between the two germline ends. Looked up from germline, CDR1 is SGHTA and CDR2 is FQGTGA. The CDR3 spells CASSLQRGELFF. The DNA of the CDR3 is TGTGCCAGCAGCCTCCAGCGTGGGGAGCTGTTTTTT. Complete variable domain (other parts from reference TRBV7-3 and TRBJ2-2): GAGVSQTPSNKVTEKGKYVELRCDPISGHTALYWYRQSLGQGPEFLIYFQGTGAADDSGLPNDRFFAVRPEGSVSTLKIQRTERGDSAVYLCASSLQRGELFFGEGSRLTVL.

V gene TRBV14 combines with J gene TRBJ1-3, with no clear D. Trimming removed 3 bases from V and 4 bases from J, with 10 bases in between. CDR1 is SGHDN and CDR2 is FVKESK in the germline V gene. The CDR3 totals 14 residues. In DNA form, the CDR3 reads TGTGCCAGCAGCCAGGTCAACCAGGGAAACACCATATATTTT. It is translated as CASSQVNQGNTIYF.

The CDR3 spells CASSLAGGVPYEQYF. The CDR3 coding sequence is TGTGCCAGCAGCCTAGCGGGAGGCGTGCCCTACGAGCAGTACTTC. This rearrangement joins TRBV3-1 (or the pseudogene TRBV3-2) to TRBJ2-7; 10 bases agree with TRBD2. The CDR3 runs to 15 residues. V shed 4 bases, J shed 2 bases, and the junction held 5 bases outside the gene matches. From germline, CDR1 is LGHDT and CDR2 YNNKEL (reference sequence).

The gene calls are TRBV2 and TRBJ2-2; 8 bases fit TRBD2. Germline assignment: CDR1 SNHLY and CDR2 FYNNEI. CDR3 length: 16 amino acids. Trimming at V came to 4 bases and at J to 1 base, leaving 5 bases not matched to a gene. As DNA, the CDR3 is TGTGCCAGCAGTGTTGAAGCGGGGGAGAACACCGGGGAGCTGTTTTTT. This codes for CASSVEAGENTGELFF.

The chain is built from TRBV7-9 and TRBJ1-2; 8 nucleotides line up with TRBD1. Germline lookup yields CDR1 SEHNR and CDR2 FQNEAQ (reference sequence). CDR3 length equals 15 residues. Trimming took 2 bases from V and 2 from J; bases not matched to a gene: 4. The CDR3 nucleotides read TGTGCCAGCAGCTTACGGGCAGGGGGCAACTATGGCTACACCTTC. Residues: CASSLRAGGNYGYTF.

The chain recombines TRBV5-6 with TRBJ1-4; 8 bases fit TRBD1. The germline V gene has CDR1 SGHDT and CDR2 YYEEEE. This CDR3 has 18 residues. Trimming removed 0 bases from V and 7 bases from J; junction bases left unmatched: 14. As DNA, the CDR3 is TGTGCCAGCAGCTTGGTTGCAGGGGGCATTTCGCAGTTTGAAAAACTGTTTTTT. Residues: CASSLVAGGISQFEKLFF.

The chain uses TRBV19 and TRBJ1-5; no definite D call. This CDR3 is 15 amino acids long. V was clipped by 3 bases and J by 5 bases, with 14 bases between them. Per the germline V gene, CDR1 is LNHDA and CDR2 is SQIVND (reference sequence). The CDR3 sequence is CASSIIGGSDQPQHF. DNA of the CDR3: TGTGCCAGTAGTATCATTGGCGGGTCGGATCAGCCCCAGCATTTT.

V usage is TRBV19 and J usage is TRBJ1-2, with 8 bases aligning to TRBD1. Germline loops: CDR1 LNHDA, CDR2 SQIVND (reference sequence). With V trimmed by 10 bases and J by 7 bases, 11 bases remained unmatched. This CDR3 is 13 amino acids long. CDR3 nucleotide sequence: TGTGCCACCCCAACCCCAGGGGGCATTGGCTACACCTTC. It specifies CATPTPGGIGYTF.

The J gene is TRBJ1-5, the V gene TRBV7-2, with D perhaps matching TRBD1 (6 bases). V lost 1 base and J 5 bases, leaving 9 bases between the germline ends. CDR1 and CDR2 from the germline V gene are SGHTA and FQGNSA. This CDR3 contains 14 residues. Here the CDR3 DNA reads TGTGCCAGCAGCTTAGTTTCAGGGGATCAGCCCCAGCATTTT. It encodes CASSLVSGDQPQHF.

The rearrangement links TRBV5-6 to TRBJ2-1; D may match TRBD1 or TRBD2 (5 bases each). The germline V gene encodes CDR1 SGHDT and CDR2 YYEEEE. The CDR3 loop spans 16 amino acids. V shed 4 bases and J shed 0 bases, with 14 bases lying between them. The CDR3: CASSRPRGSSYNEQFF. In DNA form, the CDR3 reads TGTGCCAGCAGCCGCCCCCGGGGCTCCTCCTACAATGAGCAGTTCTTC.

Only a few counts were recorded for this clone. J is TRBJ1-6 and V is TRBV7-8, with 9 bases matching TRBD1. The J segment lost 7 bases and the V segment lost 5 bases, leaving 3 bases of the junction unmatched. Per germline, CDR1 SGHVS and CDR2 FQNEAQ. The CDR3 spans 14 residues. The CDR3 protein is CASSVDRGNSPLHF. CDR3 sequence (DNA): TGTGCCAGCAGCGTGGACAGGGGAAATTCACCCCTCCACTTT.

This clone has only a few counts. The chain couples TRBV4-1 to TRBJ2-7; 9 nucleotides match TRBD1. Germline CDR1 and CDR2: MGHRA and YSYEKL. The CDR3 has 18 residues. V was pared by 0 bases and J by 0 bases, with 9 bases of the junction left unmatched. The CDR3 nucleotides read TGCGCCAGCAGCCAAGATCGAAGGGGGACAGGGAGCTCCTACGAGCAGTACTTC. Amino acid sequence: CASSQDRRGTGSSYEQYF.

The V gene is TRBV3-1 (or the pseudogene TRBV3-2), the J gene TRBJ1-6, with D possibly matching TRBD1 (6 bases). The ends were cut back, 3 bases at V and 9 bases at J, with 21 bases in the middle. The germline V gene encodes CDR1 LGHDT and CDR2 YNNKEL (reference sequence). There are 17 residues in the CDR3. The CDR3 is CASSQEPGAASLSPLHF. The CDR3 DNA is TGTGCCAGCAGCCAGGAACCGGGGGCGGCCTCTCTTTCACCCCTCCACTTT.

The chain combines TRBV6-5 with TRBJ2-6; D is unresolved. Trimming took 0 bases from V and 2 from J, leaving 5 bases between them. Germline lookup yields CDR1 MNHEY and CDR2 SVGAGI. This CDR3 has 15 amino acids. This CDR3 is CASSYSAAGANVLTF. CDR3 DNA: TGTGCCAGCAGTTACTCGGCGGCTGGGGCCAACGTCCTGACTTTC.

V and J are TRBV7-2 and TRBJ2-2; the D is unclear. The CDR3 has 15 residues. Germline CDR1 is SGHTA and CDR2 is FQGNSA. V lost 4 bases to trimming and J lost 9 bases, with 18 bases between them. The CDR3 protein is CASSSPDRLRRELFF. The CDR3, as DNA: TGTGCCAGCAGCTCACCGGACCGCCTCCGTAGGGAGCTGTTTTTT.

V and J are TRBV30 and TRBJ1-2; D might be TRBD1 (6 bases). Trimming took 1 base from V and 3 from J, leaving 9 bases between them. This CDR3 region has 13 residues. The germline V gene encodes CDR1 GTSNPN and CDR2 SVGIG (reference sequence). The CDR3 spells CAWSGTAYYGYTF. CDR3 bases: TGTGCCTGGAGTGGGACAGCTTACTATGGCTACACCTTC. The full variable domain, completed using reference TRBV30 and TRBJ1-2, is SQTIHQWPATLVQPVGSPLSLECTVEGTSNPNLYWYRQAAGRGLQLLFYSVGIGQISSEVPQNLSASRPQDRQFILSSKKLLLSDSGFYLCAWSGTAYYGYTFGSGTRLTVV.

This chain links TRBV6-2 or TRBV6-3 with TRBJ1-1; no firm D call. The length of the CDR3 is 13 residues. Trimming pared 5 bases from V and 1 base from J, leaving 8 bases between. The germline V gene encodes CDR1 MNHEY and CDR2 SVGEGT. The CDR3 is CASSLGKNTEAFF. The CDR3 nucleotides read TGTGCCAGCAGTCTGGGCAAGAACACTGAAGCTTTCTTT.

This chain joins TRBV3-1 (or the pseudogene TRBV3-2) and TRBJ2-2, with D perhaps matching TRBD1 (6 bases). Looked up from germline, CDR1 is LGHDT and CDR2 is YNNKEL (reference sequence). CDR3 length: 16 amino acids. V was clipped by 3 bases and J by 5 bases, with 16 bases between them. The CDR3 loop reads CASSHLVGARTGELFF. CDR3 coding DNA: TGTGCCAGCAGCCACCTCGTGGGGGCCCGGACCGGGGAGCTGTTTTTT.

The chain joins TRBV9 to TRBJ2-7; D could derive from TRBD1 or TRBD2 (5 bases each). Germline V CDR1 and CDR2: SGDLS, YYNGEE. Between the trimmed V and J ends, which lost 3 bases and 1 base, there was a span of 11 bases. This CDR3 comprises 14 residues. CDR3 residues: CASSGRDASYEQYF. The CDR3, as DNA: TGTGCCAGCAGCGGCCGGGACGCTTCCTACGAGCAGTACTTC.

The CDR3 reads CASSIDSSGNTIYF. The CDR3 bases are TGTGCCAGCAGCATAGACAGCTCTGGAAACACCATATATTTT. J is TRBJ1-3 and V is TRBV7-2, with D tentatively TRBD1 (5 bases). Germline CDR1 SGHTA, CDR2 FQGNSA. V was clipped by 5 bases and J by 0 bases, with 8 bases between them. The CDR3 is 14 amino acids.

The chain employs TRBV27 and TRBJ2-7, with 8 bases lining up with TRBD2. Germline lookup yields CDR1 MNHEY and CDR2 SMNVEV (reference sequence). Trimming cost V 5 bases and J 3 bases; bases outside gene matches: 12. The CDR3 loop spans 16 amino acids. CDR3 coding DNA: TGTGCCAGCAGTCCAATTACCGGGACTAGTGTCTACGAGCAGTACTTC. The encoded protein is CASSPITGTSVYEQYF.

This rearrangement joins TRBV29-1 to TRBJ1-2; a weak D match, TRBD1 (6 bases). Germline V gene data show CDR1 as SQVTM and CDR2 as ANQGSEA. The CDR3 consists of 15 residues. Trimming stripped 5 bases from V and 1 base from J, with 17 bases between. CDR3 DNA sequence: TGCAGCGTTAGAGCACCCGGGGGCGGTAACTATGGCTACACCTTC. Protein product: CSVRAPGGGNYGYTF.